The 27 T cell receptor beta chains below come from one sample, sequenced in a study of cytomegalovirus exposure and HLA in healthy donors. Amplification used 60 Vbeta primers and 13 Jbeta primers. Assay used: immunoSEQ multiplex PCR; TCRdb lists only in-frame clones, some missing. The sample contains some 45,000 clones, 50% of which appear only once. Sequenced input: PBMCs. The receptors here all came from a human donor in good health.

CDR3: CASSPAPGRRDEQFF. The CDR3 nucleotides read TGCGCCAGCAGCCCGGCTCCGGGAAGGAGGGATGAGCAGTTCTTC. V and J are TRBV4-3 and TRBJ2-1; tentatively, D is TRBD2 (6 bases). This CDR3 contains 15 residues. V was shortened by 4 bases and J by 8 bases, with 18 bases between the two germline ends. Germline V lookup: CDR1 LGHNA, CDR2 YSLEER.

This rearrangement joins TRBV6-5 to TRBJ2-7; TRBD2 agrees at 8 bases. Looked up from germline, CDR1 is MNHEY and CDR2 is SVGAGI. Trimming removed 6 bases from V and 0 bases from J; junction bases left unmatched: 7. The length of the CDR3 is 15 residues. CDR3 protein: CASSDSGASSYEQYF. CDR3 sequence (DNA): TGTGCCAGCAGCGATAGCGGGGCAAGCTCCTACGAGCAGTACTTC.

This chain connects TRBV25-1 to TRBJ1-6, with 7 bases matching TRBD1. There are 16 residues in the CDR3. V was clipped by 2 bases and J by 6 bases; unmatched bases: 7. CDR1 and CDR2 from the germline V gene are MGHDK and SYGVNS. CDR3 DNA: TGTGCCAGCAGTGAAAGAGACAGGGCGGGTAATTCACCCCTCCACTTT. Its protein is CASSERDRAGNSPLHF.

CDR3 residues: CATREQGISGANVLTF. Here the CDR3 DNA reads TGTGCCACCAGGGAACAGGGAATCTCTGGGGCCAACGTCCTGACTTTC. The V call is TRBV6-1, the J call TRBJ2-6; possibly TRBD1 for D (6 bases). Germline V lookup: CDR1 MNHNS, CDR2 SASEGT. V was clipped by 10 bases and J by 0 bases, with 16 bases between them. The CDR3 is made up of 16 amino acids.

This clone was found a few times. This chain's CDR3 is CSARDWPAEYF. The CDR3 DNA is TGCAGTGCTAGAGATTGGCCGGCGGAGTACTTC. The rearrangement uses TRBV20-1 and TRBJ2-7, with D hard to call. The germline V gene has CDR1 DFQATT and CDR2 SNEGSKA (reference sequence). The CDR3 runs to 11 residues. V gave up 0 bases and J gave up 11 bases, with 11 bases separating them.

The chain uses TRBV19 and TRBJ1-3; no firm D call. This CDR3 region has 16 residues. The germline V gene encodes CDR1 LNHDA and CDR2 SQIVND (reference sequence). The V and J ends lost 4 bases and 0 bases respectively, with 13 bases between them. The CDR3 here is CASSTSPGSSGNTIYF. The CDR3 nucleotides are TGTGCCAGTAGTACATCTCCAGGAAGCTCTGGAAACACCATATATTTT. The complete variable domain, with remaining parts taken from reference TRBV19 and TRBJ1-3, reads DGGITQSPKYLFRKEGQNVTLSCEQNLNHDAMYWYRQDPGQGLRLIYYSQIVNDFQKGDIAEGYSVSREKKESFPLTVTSAQKNPTAFYLCASSTSPGSSGNTIYFGEGSWLTVV.

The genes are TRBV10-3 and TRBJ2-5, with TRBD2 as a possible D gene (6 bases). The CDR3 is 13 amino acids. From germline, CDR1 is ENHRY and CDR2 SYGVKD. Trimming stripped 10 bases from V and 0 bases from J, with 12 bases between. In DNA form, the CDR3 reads TGTGCCACCACCGGGGGTAACCAAGAGACCCAGTACTTC. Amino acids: CATTGGNQETQYF.

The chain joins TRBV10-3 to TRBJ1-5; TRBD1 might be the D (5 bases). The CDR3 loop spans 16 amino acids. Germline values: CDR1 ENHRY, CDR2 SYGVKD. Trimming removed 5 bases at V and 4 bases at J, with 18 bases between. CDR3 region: CAISRTGGSGNQPQHF. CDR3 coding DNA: TGTGCCATCAGTCGGACGGGGGGTTCCGGGAATCAGCCCCAGCATTTT.

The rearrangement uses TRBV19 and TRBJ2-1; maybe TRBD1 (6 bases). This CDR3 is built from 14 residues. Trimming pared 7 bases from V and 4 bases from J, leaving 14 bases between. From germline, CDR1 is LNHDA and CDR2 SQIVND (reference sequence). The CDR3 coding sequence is TGTGCCAGTAATCCGGGTACAGGGTACAATGAGCAGTTCTTC. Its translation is CASNPGTGYNEQFF.

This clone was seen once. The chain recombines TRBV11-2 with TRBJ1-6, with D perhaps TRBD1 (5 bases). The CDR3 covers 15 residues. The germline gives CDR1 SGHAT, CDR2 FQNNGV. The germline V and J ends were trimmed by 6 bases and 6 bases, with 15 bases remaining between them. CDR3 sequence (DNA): TGTGCCAGCAGGCCGCGCGCCAGGGCTAATTCACCCCTCCACTTT. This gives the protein CASRPRARANSPLHF.

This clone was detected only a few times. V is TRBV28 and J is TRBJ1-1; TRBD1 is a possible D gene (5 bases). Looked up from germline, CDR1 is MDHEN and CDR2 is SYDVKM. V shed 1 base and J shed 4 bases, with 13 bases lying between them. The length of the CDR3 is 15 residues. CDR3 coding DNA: TGTGCCAGCAGTTTATATAGGGGTCGGGCCACTGAAGCTTTCTTT. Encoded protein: CASSLYRGRATEAFF.

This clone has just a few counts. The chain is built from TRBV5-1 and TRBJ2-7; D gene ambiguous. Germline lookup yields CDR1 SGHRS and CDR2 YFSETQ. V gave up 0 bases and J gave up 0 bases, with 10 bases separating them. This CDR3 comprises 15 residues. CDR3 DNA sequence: TGCGCCAGCAGCTTGGGAGCTCCACCCTCCTACGAGCAGTACTTC. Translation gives CASSLGAPPSYEQYF.

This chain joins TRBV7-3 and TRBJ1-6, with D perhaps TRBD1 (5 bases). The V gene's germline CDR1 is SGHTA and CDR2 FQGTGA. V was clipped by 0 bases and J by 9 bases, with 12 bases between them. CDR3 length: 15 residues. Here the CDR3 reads CASSLTGAWVSPLHF. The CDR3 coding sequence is TGTGCCAGCAGCTTAACAGGGGCTTGGGTTTCACCCCTCCACTTT. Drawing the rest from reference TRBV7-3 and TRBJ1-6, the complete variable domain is GAGVSQTPSNKVTEKGKYVELRCDPISGHTALYWYRQSLGQGPEFLIYFQGTGAADDSGLPNDRFFAVRPEGSVSTLKIQRTERGDSAVYLCASSLTGAWVSPLHFGNGTRLTVT.

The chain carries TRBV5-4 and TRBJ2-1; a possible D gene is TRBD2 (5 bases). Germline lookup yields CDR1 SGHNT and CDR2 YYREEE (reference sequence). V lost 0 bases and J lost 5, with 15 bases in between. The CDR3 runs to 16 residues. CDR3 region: CASSLAGRMRDNEQFF. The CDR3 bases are TGTGCCAGCAGCTTGGCCGGGCGTATGAGGGACAATGAGCAGTTCTTC.

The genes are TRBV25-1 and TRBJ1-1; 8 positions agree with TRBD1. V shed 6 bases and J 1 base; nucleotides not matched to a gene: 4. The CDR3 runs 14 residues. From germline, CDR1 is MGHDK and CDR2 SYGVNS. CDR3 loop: CASRPTGANTEAFF. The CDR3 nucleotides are TGTGCCAGCAGACCGACAGGGGCGAACACTGAAGCTTTCTTT.

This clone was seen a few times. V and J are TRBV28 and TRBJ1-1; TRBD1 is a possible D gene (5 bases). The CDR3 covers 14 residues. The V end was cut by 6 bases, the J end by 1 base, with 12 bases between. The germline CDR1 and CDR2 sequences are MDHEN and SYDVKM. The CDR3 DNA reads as TGTGCCAGCAGCTACCTAGACAGGAACACTGAAGCTTTCTTT. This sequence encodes CASSYLDRNTEAFF.

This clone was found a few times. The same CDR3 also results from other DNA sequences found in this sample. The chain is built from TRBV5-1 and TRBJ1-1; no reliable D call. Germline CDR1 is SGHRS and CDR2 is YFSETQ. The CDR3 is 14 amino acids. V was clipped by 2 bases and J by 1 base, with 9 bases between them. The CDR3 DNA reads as TGCGCCAGCAGCTTCTCCTCCGGGAACACTGAAGCTTTCTTT. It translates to CASSFSSGNTEAFF.

CDR3 DNA: TGCAGCGTGGCCTGGCAGGGGGCAAGCGGGCAGCCCCAGCATTTT. This gives the protein CSVAWQGASGQPQHF. This chain connects TRBV29-1 to TRBJ1-5; 8 positions agree with TRBD1. Germline V CDR1 and CDR2: SQVTM, ANQGSEA. V lost 6 bases and J lost 7; bases outside the gene matches: 14. This CDR3 contains 15 residues.

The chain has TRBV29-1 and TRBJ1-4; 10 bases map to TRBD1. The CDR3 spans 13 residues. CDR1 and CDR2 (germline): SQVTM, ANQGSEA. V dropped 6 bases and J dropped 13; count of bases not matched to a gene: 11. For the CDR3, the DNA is TGCAGCGTCCGCCGGGACAGGGGTTACGGACTGTTTTTT. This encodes CSVRRDRGYGLFF.

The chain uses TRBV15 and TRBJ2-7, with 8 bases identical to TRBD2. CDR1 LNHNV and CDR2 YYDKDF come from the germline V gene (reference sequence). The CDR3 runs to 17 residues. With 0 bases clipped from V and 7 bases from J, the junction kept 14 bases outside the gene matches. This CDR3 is CATSRDRGVAGMREQYF. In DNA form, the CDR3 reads TGTGCCACCAGCAGAGATCGCGGGGTAGCGGGGATGAGGGAGCAGTACTTC.

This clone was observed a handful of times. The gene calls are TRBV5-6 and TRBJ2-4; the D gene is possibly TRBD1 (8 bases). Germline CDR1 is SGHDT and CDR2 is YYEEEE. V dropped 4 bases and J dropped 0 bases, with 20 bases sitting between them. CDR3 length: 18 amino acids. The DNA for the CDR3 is TGTGCCAGCAGCCCCAGGGGGCGGGGGACCCTAGCCAAAAACATTCAGTACTTC. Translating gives CASSPRGRGTLAKNIQYF.

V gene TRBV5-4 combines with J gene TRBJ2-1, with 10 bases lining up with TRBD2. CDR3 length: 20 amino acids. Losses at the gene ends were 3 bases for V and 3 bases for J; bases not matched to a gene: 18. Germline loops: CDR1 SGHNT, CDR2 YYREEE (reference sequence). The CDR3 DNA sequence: TGTGCCAGCAGCTCCCAGCGGGGGGGCAGGTCGGGTGCTTTCTACAATGAGCAGTTCTTC. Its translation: CASSSQRGGRSGAFYNEQFF.

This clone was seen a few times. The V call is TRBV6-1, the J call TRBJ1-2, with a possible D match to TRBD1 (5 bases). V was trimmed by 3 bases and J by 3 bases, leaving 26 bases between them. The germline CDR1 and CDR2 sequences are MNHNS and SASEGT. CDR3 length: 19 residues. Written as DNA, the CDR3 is TGTGCCAGCAGTGACCGACCGGGACTCATTCTCCCTTTTTACTATGGCTACACCTTC. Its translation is CASSDRPGLILPFYYGYTF.

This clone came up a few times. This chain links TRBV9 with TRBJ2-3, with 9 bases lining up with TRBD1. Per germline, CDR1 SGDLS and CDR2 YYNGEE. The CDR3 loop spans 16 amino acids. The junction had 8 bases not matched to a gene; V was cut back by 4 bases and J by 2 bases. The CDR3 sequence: CASSRGTGGFTDTQYF. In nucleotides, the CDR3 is TGTGCCAGCAGCCGGGGCACAGGGGGCTTCACAGATACGCAGTATTTT. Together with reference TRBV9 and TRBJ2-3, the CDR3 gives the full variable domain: DSGVTQTPKHLITATGQRVTLRCSPRSGDLSVYWYQQSLDQGLQFLIQYYNGEERAKGNILERFSAQQFPDLHSELNLSSLELGDSALYFCASSRGTGGFTDTQYFGPGTRLTVL.

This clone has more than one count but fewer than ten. For the CDR3, the DNA is TGTGCCAGCAGCCCCGGACTAGCCACAGATACGCAGTATTTT. This codes for CASSPGLATDTQYF. The chain joins TRBV6-6 to TRBJ2-3, with 8 positions matching TRBD2. Germline CDR1 MNHNY, CDR2 SVGAGI (reference sequence). J lost 2 bases, V lost 6 bases, and 4 bases had no gene match. This CDR3 is 14 amino acids long.

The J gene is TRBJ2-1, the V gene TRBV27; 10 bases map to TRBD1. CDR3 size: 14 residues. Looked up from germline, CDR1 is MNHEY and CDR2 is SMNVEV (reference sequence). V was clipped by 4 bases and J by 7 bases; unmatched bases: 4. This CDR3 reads CASSSRDRGNEQFF. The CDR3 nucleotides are TGTGCCAGCAGTTCCCGGGACAGGGGAAATGAGCAGTTCTTC.

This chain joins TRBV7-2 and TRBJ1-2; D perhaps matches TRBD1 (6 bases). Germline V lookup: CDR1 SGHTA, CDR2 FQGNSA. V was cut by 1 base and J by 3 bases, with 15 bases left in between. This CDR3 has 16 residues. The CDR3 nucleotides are TGTGCCAGCAGCTTAGGTTCTACAGGGCTGGACTATGGCTACACCTTC. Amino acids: CASSLGSTGLDYGYTF.